What follows are 27 T cell receptor beta chains derived from one specimen sequenced in a study of T-cell reconstitution after alpha-beta-depleted transplantation in children. Preparation of the TCRbeta library involved a method that used unique molecular identifiers. TCRdb reprocessed the PCR reads with MiXCR, giving one entry per CDR3 protein. Among a few hundred thousand distinct CDR3 sequences listed, around 13% were seen once. The starting material was PBMCs, mostly from graft donor cells, obtained 360 days after TCRalphabeta/CD19-depleted stem cell transplant. The receptors originated from a male patient between 5 and 17 years old who had a stem cell transplant for acute myeloid leukemia, so the T cells may come from the graft donor.

V and J are TRBV7-9 and TRBJ2-7; maybe TRBD1 (5 bases). Germline V gene sequence: CDR1 SEHNR, CDR2 FQNEAQ (reference sequence). The V end lost 3 bases, the J end lost 5 bases, and 17 bases lay between the germline ends. This CDR3 comprises 15 residues. The CDR3 DNA is TGTGCCAGCAGCTTTGGTGGGGCGATTCAGCACGAGCAGTACTTC. Its protein product is CASSFGGAIQHEQYF.

This clonotype has at least ten counts. The rearrangement links TRBV11-2 to TRBJ1-6; 8 bases map to TRBD1. V was pared by 4 bases and J by 7 bases, with 6 bases of the junction left unmatched. Germline assignment: CDR1 SGHAT and CDR2 FQNNGV. The CDR3 loop spans 15 amino acids. CDR3 bases: TGTGCCAGCAGCTCGCAGGGGGCTGAGAATTCACCCCTCCACTTT. Translated: CASSSQGAENSPLHF.

This clonotype showed up many times. This chain links TRBV29-1 with TRBJ2-1; 10 bases align to TRBD2. Germline V gene sequence: CDR1 SQVTM, CDR2 ANQGSEA. This CDR3 is built from 16 residues. Germline trimming cut 0 bases from V and 2 bases from J; bases unmatched to any gene: 4. The CDR3 loop reads CSVEDVTSGAYNEQFF. CDR3 coding DNA: TGCAGCGTTGAAGATGTAACTAGCGGGGCCTACAATGAGCAGTTCTTC.

The chain employs TRBV10-3 and TRBJ2-1; possibly TRBD1 or TRBD2 for D (5 bases each). The germline gives CDR1 ENHRY, CDR2 SYGVKD. V lost 7 bases, J lost 1 base, and 11 bases lay in between. This CDR3 region has 14 residues. DNA of the CDR3: TGTGCCATCACCCCCAGGGAGTCCTACAATGAGCAGTTCTTC. Protein sequence: CAITPRESYNEQFF.

This clonotype was seen only a few times. The chain is built from TRBV7-3 and TRBJ2-1; D might be TRBD1 (6 bases). The CDR3 has 16 amino acids. CDR1 SGHTA and CDR2 FQGTGA come from the germline V gene. Trimming shortened V by 4 bases and J by 0 bases, and 13 bases separated the two germline ends. This CDR3 is CASSSRQDSSYNEQFF. The CDR3 bases are TGTGCCAGCAGCTCCCGACAGGACAGCTCCTACAATGAGCAGTTCTTC.

There are many counts of this clonotype. The V call is TRBV5-1, the J call TRBJ2-3; D unclear. Germline V gives CDR1 SGHRS, CDR2 YFSETQ. The CDR3 is 15 residues long. V shed 0 bases and J shed 2 bases, with 10 bases lying between them. The CDR3 sequence is CASSLGSAVTDTQYF. The DNA for the CDR3 is TGCGCCAGCAGCTTGGGGAGTGCGGTCACAGATACGCAGTATTTT. Drawing the rest from reference TRBV5-1 and TRBJ2-3, the complete variable domain is KAGVTQTPRYLIKTRGQQVTLSCSPISGHRSVSWYQQTPGQGLQFLFEYFSETQRNKGNFPGRFSGRQFSNSRSEMNVSTLELGDSALYLCASSLGSAVTDTQYFGPGTRLTVL.

V gene TRBV27 combines with J gene TRBJ2-1, with 7 bases fitting TRBD2. CDR1 and CDR2 from the germline V gene are MNHEY and SMNVEV (reference sequence). V shed 6 bases, J shed 9 bases, and the junction held 5 bases outside the gene matches. CDR3 length: 12 amino acids. As DNA, the CDR3 is TGTGCCAGCAGGGGAGGGGCCACTGAGCAGTTCTTC. Encoded protein: CASRGGATEQFF.

This clonotype was counted at least ten times. The rearrangement uses TRBV12-3 or TRBV12-4 and TRBJ2-1; weak D call: TRBD1 (5 bases). This CDR3 has 14 residues. V lost 6 bases and J lost 6, with 15 bases in between. The CDR3 reads CASRPWGARNEQFF. The CDR3 DNA is TGTGCCAGCAGACCCTGGGGCGCTCGCAATGAGCAGTTCTTC.

This clonotype was recorded at least ten times. This chain links TRBV10-3 with TRBJ1-1; no definite D call. Germline V gene sequence: CDR1 ENHRY, CDR2 SYGVKD. The ends were cut back, 0 bases at V and 1 base at J, with 12 bases in the middle. This CDR3 contains 16 residues. CDR3 DNA: TGTGCCATCAGTGAGTCGACCGGACTTAAGAACACTGAAGCTTTCTTT. Protein product: CAISESTGLKNTEAFF.

This chain uses TRBV5-1 with TRBJ1-2, with 8 bases identical to TRBD1. This CDR3 spans 17 amino acids. Trimming at V came to 2 bases and at J to 3 bases, leaving 12 bases not matched to a gene. Germline V gene sequence: CDR1 SGHRS, CDR2 YFSETQ. The CDR3 spells CASSFHGQGTRDYGYTF. The CDR3 DNA follows: TGCGCCAGCAGCTTCCACGGACAGGGCACCCGAGACTATGGCTACACCTTC. Using reference TRBV5-1 and TRBJ1-2 for the parts outside the CDR3, the full variable domain is KAGVTQTPRYLIKTRGQQVTLSCSPISGHRSVSWYQQTPGQGLQFLFEYFSETQRNKGNFPGRFSGRQFSNSRSEMNVSTLELGDSALYLCASSFHGQGTRDYGYTFGSGTRLTVV.

There are many counts of this clonotype. The chain couples TRBV28 to TRBJ2-4, with TRBD2 matching 7 bases. Germline V lookup: CDR1 MDHEN, CDR2 SYDVKM. This CDR3 is 17 amino acids long. V dropped 2 bases and J dropped 5; count of bases not matched to a gene: 12. The CDR3 reads CASSLAGLGRSQNIQYF. CDR3 DNA: TGTGCCAGCAGTTTAGCCGGACTAGGACGGTCCCAAAACATTCAGTACTTC.

Concerning this clonotype itself: One end of the junction fails to match germline, which may point to a read error. The CDR3 region has the DNA TGTGCCAGCAGACCGGGACTAAGGGCGTTCGTCTTC. Translation: CASRPGLRAFVF. The genes are TRBV28 and TRBJ2-1; 7 bases are shared with TRBD2. The CDR3 length is 12 residues. Germline CDR1 MDHEN, CDR2 SYDVKM.

Ten or more counts support this clonotype. The chain carries TRBV29-1 and TRBJ2-1; a weak D match, TRBD1 (6 bases). With 6 bases removed from V and 5 bases from J, the gap between germline ends came to 11 bases. Germline V CDR1 and CDR2: SQVTM, ANQGSEA. This CDR3 has 12 residues. The CDR3 DNA reads TGCAGCGTAGATCAGGGGAACAATGAGCAGTTCTTC. Amino acid sequence: CSVDQGNNEQFF.

The chain joins TRBV15 to TRBJ2-1; 7 nucleotides align to TRBD1. J gave up 9 bases and V 3 bases, and 11 bases lay outside the gene matches. Germline values: CDR1 LNHNV, CDR2 YYDKDF (reference sequence). This CDR3 has 15 amino acids. In DNA form, the CDR3 reads TGTGCCACCAGCAGGCCGGGGACAGTTGTTGTTGAGCAGTTCTTC. Translating it yields CATSRPGTVVVEQFF.

The chain carries TRBV5-1 and TRBJ2-7, with 7 bases aligning to TRBD2. This CDR3 comprises 15 residues. Trimming removed 0 bases from V and 7 bases from J; junction bases left unmatched: 10. Germline V gene lookup returns CDR1 SGHRS and CDR2 YFSETQ. CDR3 DNA: TGCGCCAGCAGCTTGGAGGTGGGAGGGCCTTGGGAGCAGTACTTC. Translation gives CASSLEVGGPWEQYF.

The sample holds a few counts of this clonotype. The genes are TRBV28 and TRBJ2-3, with 8 positions matching TRBD2. The CDR3 has 14 residues. J was trimmed by 2 bases and V by 7 bases; bases with no gene match: 5. The V gene's germline CDR1 is MDHEN and CDR2 SYDVKM. The CDR3 here is CASNLAGLTDTQYF. CDR3 in DNA: TGTGCCAGCAACTTAGCGGGACTCACAGATACGCAGTATTTT.

This chain connects TRBV18 to TRBJ2-3, with TRBD1 matching 9 bases. J gave up 4 bases and V 5 bases, and 1 base lay outside the gene matches. The germline CDR1 and CDR2 sequences are KGHSH and LQKENI. CDR3 size: 13 residues. The CDR3 DNA reads as TGTGCCAGCTCAGGACAGGGGCCAGATACGCAGTATTTT. It specifies CASSGQGPDTQYF.

This clonotype was detected ten times or more. This sequence joins TRBV20-1 and TRBJ2-3, with a possible D match to TRBD2 (6 bases). Trimming took 0 bases from V and 2 from J, leaving 18 bases between them. This CDR3 region has 17 residues. Germline CDR1 reads DFQATT; CDR2 reads SNEGSKA (reference sequence). CDR3 DNA: TGCAGTGCTAGAGACCCGTGGGACTTTATTTTCACAGATACGCAGTATTTT. It is translated as CSARDPWDFIFTDTQYF.

The rearrangement links TRBV6-5 to TRBJ1-5; 7 bases are a match to TRBD1. The V segment lost 2 bases and the J segment 1 base; nucleotides outside the gene matches: 2. In germline, CDR1 is MNHEY, CDR2 SVGAGI. CDR3 length: 15 amino acids. The CDR3 is CASSYIRGSNQPQHF. The CDR3 nucleotides read TGTGCCAGCAGTTACATCAGGGGGAGCAATCAGCCCCAGCATTTT.

This rearrangement joins TRBV30 to TRBJ2-7; 9 nucleotides line up with TRBD2. This CDR3 region has 15 residues. Germline CDR1 and CDR2: GTSNPN and SVGIG (reference sequence). Trimming at V came to 4 bases and at J to 2 bases, leaving 9 bases not matched to a gene. CDR3 nucleotides: TGTGCCTGGAATACCCAAGCGGGAGGTACCTACGAGCAGTACTTC. As protein: CAWNTQAGGTYEQYF.

There are many counts of this clonotype. The chain is built from TRBV4-2 and TRBJ2-7, with 10 bases that match TRBD2. The CDR3 is 16 amino acids. Germline V gives CDR1 LGHNA, CDR2 YNFKEQ. V trimming: 4 bases; J trimming: 0 bases; junction bases outside the gene matches: 6. This CDR3 reads CASSRVGLAYSYEQYF. The CDR3 DNA reads TGTGCCAGCAGCCGGGTGGGACTAGCGTACTCCTACGAGCAGTACTTC.

V usage is TRBV11-2 and J usage is TRBJ2-3; 11 bases agree with TRBD2. This CDR3 comprises 16 residues. The V and J ends lost 3 bases and 6 bases, in that order; junction bases with no gene match: 8. CDR1 is SGHAT and CDR2 is FQNNGV in the germline V gene. CDR3 amino acids: CASSFRLAGWADTQYF. DNA of the CDR3: TGTGCCAGCAGCTTCCGACTAGCGGGGTGGGCGGATACGCAGTATTTT. Full variable domain (outside the CDR3, taken from reference TRBV11-2 and TRBJ2-3): EAGVAQSPRYKIIEKRQSVAFWCNPISGHATLYWYQQILGQGPKLLIQFQNNGVVDDSQLPKDRFSAERLKGVDSTLKIQPAKLEDSAVYLCASSFRLAGWADTQYFGPGTRLTVL.

As regards this clonotype: A junction boundary mismatches the germline segment, possibly from a read error. V usage is TRBV7-7 and J usage is TRBJ2-3; 7 nucleotides line up with TRBD2. The CDR3 is 15 residues long. The germline V gene encodes CDR1 SSHAT and CDR2 FNYEAQ (reference sequence). CDR3 protein: CASSPGLDHTDTQYF. The DNA for the CDR3 is TGTGCTAGCAGCCCTGGACTAGATCACACAGATACGCAGTATTTT.

Concerning this clonotype itself: This may be a read error, as it is one base from a much larger clone. Since the CDR3 does not end with the conserved phenylalanine or tryptophan, this likely comes from a read error. This sequence joins TRBV4-3 and TRBJ2-1, with D tentatively TRBD2 (6 bases). Germline values: CDR1 LGHNA, CDR2 YSLEER. This CDR3 spans 17 amino acids. Trimming left V 0 bases short and J 0 bases short, with 12 bases between. CDR3: CASSQEGLASSYNEQFY. CDR3 nucleotides: TGCGCCAGCAGCCAAGAGGGGCTAGCGAGCTCCTACAATGAGCAGTTCTAC.

This clonotype turned up a few times. The rearrangement uses TRBV11-3 and TRBJ2-7; D might be TRBD2 (5 bases). CDR1 SGHNT and CDR2 YENEEA come from the germline V gene. V was trimmed by 4 bases and J by 6 bases, leaving 7 bases between them. This CDR3 is 11 amino acids long. The CDR3 DNA sequence: TGTGCCAGCAGCTCCGGGGTCGAGCAGTACTTC. Amino acids: CASSSGVEQYF.

V and J are TRBV7-2 and TRBJ1-3; D uncertain. The CDR3 has 15 amino acids. The V gene lost 4 bases and the J gene lost 0 bases, with 10 bases spanning the gap. Germline V gene sequence: CDR1 SGHTA, CDR2 FQGNSA. In DNA, the CDR3 is TGTGCCAGCAGCTCCTTGGGCTCCTCTGGAAACACCATATATTTT. As protein: CASSSLGSSGNTIYF.

The sample holds many counts of this clonotype. The rearrangement joins TRBV7-9 to TRBJ2-5; 10 nucleotides agree with TRBD2. Germline assignment: CDR1 SEHNR and CDR2 FQNEAQ (reference sequence). The V gene end was trimmed by 5 bases and the J gene end by 2 bases; junction bases not matched to a gene: 5. CDR3 length: 15 residues. The CDR3 region has the DNA TGTGCCAGCAGCAAAGGACTAGCGGATCAAGAGACCCAGTACTTC. This codes for CASSKGLADQETQYF. Based on the CDR3 plus reference TRBV7-9 and TRBJ2-5, the full variable domain is DTGVSQNPRHKITKRGQNVTFRCDPISEHNRLYWYRQTLGQGPEFLTYFQNEAQLEKSRLLSDRFSAERPKGSFSTLEIQRTEQGDSAMYLCASSKGLADQETQYFGPGTRLLVL.